This TCR beta chain was observed in a study of blood T cell repertoires in COVID-19 (dated by TCRdb to about 2020). Describing the broader study: Samples covering the acute and convalescent phases of COVID-19 were provided by collaborators in the United States, Italy and Spain. Where HLA class I and class II types were available, the types were taken from metadata supplied by the sample provider, not from assay-based typing. The dataset comprised deeply sampled blood TCRbeta repertoires from subjects exposed to, actively infected with, or recovered from COVID-19. The material from the prospective study consisted of cDNA or gDNA derived from T cells, B-cell-depleted T cells, or PBMCs. A de-identified subject ID, COVID-19 status, age in years and sex were almost always included in the sample metadata. Samples were obtained from the ongoing ImmuneRACE study (first 160 participants) and from 1,254 subjects provided by 6 global collaborators. The repertoires were made available in a free public database intended to serve as a resource for research on the immune response to SARS-CoV-2. General findings and caveats noted by the study authors: Clinical and demographic metadata were provided uncurated, with the amount varying by source and participant.

TCRbeta CDR3 regions were amplified from genomic DNA using the immunoSEQ Assay, a bias-controlled multiplex PCR. In the original analysis: Within the assay, amplification of reference gene primers was used to estimate how many nucleated cells each sample contained. To quantify the absolute abundance of each unique TCRbeta CDR3 rearrangement, sequence reads were collapsed and filtered. For each sample, productive Simpson clonality was calculated as the square root of Simpson's diversity index across productive rearrangements. TCRdb took over this immuneACCESS table, retaining in-frame rearrangements with V and J assigned. Such tables are incomplete; in checked studies, under half of the missing clones stem from an unresolved V gene, and the remainder is unexplained. The V and J calls and clone size were taken over from that table, and D and trimming were inferred from the DNA. The sample includes 150,000 to 200,000 clones, with approximately 81% observed a single time. About 14% of the sample belongs to the ten largest clones.

A word on this clone: No antigen is known for it. No much larger clone is present one base from it, and per-base qualities are unavailable.

At one collaborating source in Seattle, patients were enrolled during active infection and were followed longitudinally through the course of disease. Collaborating institutions collected whole blood in K2EDTA tubes following their own protocols. For TCRbeta analysis, collaborator samples were shipped as frozen whole blood, as isolated PBMCs, or as DNA extracted from either sample type. The CDR3 measures 15 amino acids from cysteine to phenylalanine. Solely the CDR3 DNA is kept, with 45 bases framed from the first base. CDR1 and CDR2 are read off the germline V gene as SGHRS and YFSETQ. A distance of 14 bases separates the germline ends of V and J, which lose 0 bases and 6 bases respectively.

This receptor was obtained from a woman in her 70s with COVID-19, enrolled during active disease. The sequencing sample was made of peripheral blood. The V and J genes are TRBV5-1 and TRBJ2-3; possibly the D gene is TRBD1, per 5 matching bases. The CDR3 region reads CASSLAAGAADTQYF. The DNA is as follows: TGCGCCAGCAGCTTGGCCGCTGGGGCCGCGGATACGCAGTATTTT.